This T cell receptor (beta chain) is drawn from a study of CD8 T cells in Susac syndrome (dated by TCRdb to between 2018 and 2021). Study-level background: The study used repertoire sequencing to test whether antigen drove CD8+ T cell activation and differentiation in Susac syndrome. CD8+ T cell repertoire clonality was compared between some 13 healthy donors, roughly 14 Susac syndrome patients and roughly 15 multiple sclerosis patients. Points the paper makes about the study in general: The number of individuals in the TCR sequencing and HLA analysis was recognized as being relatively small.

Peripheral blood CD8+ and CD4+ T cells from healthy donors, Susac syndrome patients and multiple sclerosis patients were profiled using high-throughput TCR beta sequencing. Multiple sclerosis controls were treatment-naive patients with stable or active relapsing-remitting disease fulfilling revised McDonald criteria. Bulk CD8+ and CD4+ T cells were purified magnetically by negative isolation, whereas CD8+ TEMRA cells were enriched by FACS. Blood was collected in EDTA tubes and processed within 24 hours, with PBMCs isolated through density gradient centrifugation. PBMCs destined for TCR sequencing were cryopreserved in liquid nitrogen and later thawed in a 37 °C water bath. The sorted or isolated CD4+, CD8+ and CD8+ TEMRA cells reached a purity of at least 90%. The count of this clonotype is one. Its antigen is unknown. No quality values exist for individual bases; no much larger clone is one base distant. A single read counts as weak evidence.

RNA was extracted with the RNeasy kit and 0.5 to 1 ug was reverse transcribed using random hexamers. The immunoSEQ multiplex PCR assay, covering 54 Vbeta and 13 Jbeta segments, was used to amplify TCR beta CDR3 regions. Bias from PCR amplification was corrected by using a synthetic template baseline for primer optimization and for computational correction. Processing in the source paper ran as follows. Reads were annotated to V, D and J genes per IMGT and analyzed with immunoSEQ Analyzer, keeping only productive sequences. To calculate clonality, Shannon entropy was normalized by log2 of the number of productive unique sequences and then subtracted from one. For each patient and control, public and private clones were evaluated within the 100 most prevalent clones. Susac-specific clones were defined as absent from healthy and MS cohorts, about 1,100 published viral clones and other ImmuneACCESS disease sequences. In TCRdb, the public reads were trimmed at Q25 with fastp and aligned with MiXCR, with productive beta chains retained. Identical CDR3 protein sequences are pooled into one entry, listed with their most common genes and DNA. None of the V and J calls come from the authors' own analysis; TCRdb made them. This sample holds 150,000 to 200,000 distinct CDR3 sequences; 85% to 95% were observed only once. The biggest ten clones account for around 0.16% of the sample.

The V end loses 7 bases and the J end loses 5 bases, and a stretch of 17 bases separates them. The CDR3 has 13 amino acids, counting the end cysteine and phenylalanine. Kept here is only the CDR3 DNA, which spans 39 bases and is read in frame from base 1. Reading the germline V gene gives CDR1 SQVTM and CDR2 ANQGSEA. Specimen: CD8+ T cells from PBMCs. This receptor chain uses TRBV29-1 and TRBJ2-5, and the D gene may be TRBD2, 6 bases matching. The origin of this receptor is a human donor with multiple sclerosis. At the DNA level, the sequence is TGCAGCGCTCCGGACTATCTTGGGGAGACCCAGTACTTC. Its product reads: CSAPDYLGETQYF.